Following are 14 T cell receptor beta chains from one sample sequenced in a study of T-cell memory formation after mild COVID-19. TCRdb re-derived calls from the 5' RACE reads in MiXCR, one entry per CDR3 protein. The sample lists approximately 170,000 distinct CDR3 sequences; approximately 12% were seen once. Sequences were obtained from PBMCs or a T cell subset sorted from them (not recorded which). The receptors derive from a man between 18 and 29 years old who had mild COVID-19 (a few samples of this study predate the infection). Cell type and time point are not known.

The chain uses TRBV30 and TRBJ1-1; D gene uncertain. This CDR3 region has 14 residues. V was shortened by 4 bases and J by 0 bases, with 12 bases between the two germline ends. Germline V lookup: CDR1 GTSNPN, CDR2 SVGIG (reference sequence). The chain's CDR3 is CAWNGRNMNTEAFF. CDR3 nucleotides: TGTGCCTGGAATGGCCGGAATATGAACACTGAAGCTTTCTTT.

This clonotype was counted at least ten times. The chain carries TRBV7-9 and TRBJ2-7, with D tentatively TRBD1 (6 bases). In germline, CDR1 is SEHNR, CDR2 FQNEAQ (reference sequence). V dropped 4 bases and J dropped 3 bases, with 10 bases sitting between them. The CDR3 consists of 13 residues. CDR3 loop: CASSSGTSYEQYF. CDR3 coding DNA: TGTGCCAGCAGCTCCGGGACAAGCTACGAGCAGTACTTC.

The chain combines TRBV6-5 with TRBJ1-2; 10 nucleotides line up with TRBD1. The trim removed 5 bases at V and 3 bases at J, leaving 12 bases unmatched. The germline CDR1 and CDR2 sequences are MNHEY and SVGAGI. The CDR3 length is 17 residues. CDR3 nucleotide sequence: TGTGCCAGCAGTAGAGAGGGACAGGGGCCCCTAGACTATGGCTACACCTTC. Protein: CASSREGQGPLDYGYTF.

The V and J genes are TRBV28 and TRBJ2-7; D tentatively reads TRBD1 or TRBD2 (6 bases each). Germline assignment: CDR1 MDHEN and CDR2 SYDVKM. The CDR3 totals 14 residues. V was pared by 8 bases and J by 0 bases, with 14 bases between. The CDR3 DNA follows: TGTGCCAGCCACGGGGGCAGTTCCTCCTACGAGCAGTACGTC. It is translated as CASHGGSSSYEQYV.

The genes are TRBV20-1 and TRBJ2-3, with 11 bases matching TRBD1. CDR3 length: 15 residues. The germline V gene encodes CDR1 DFQATT and CDR2 SNEGSKA (reference sequence). The CDR3 DNA sequence: TGCGGGGGACAGGGTTCGGGACAGGGGGAAGATACGCAGTATTTT. Protein: CGGQGSGQGEDTQYF.

This clonotype was seen a few times. The genes are TRBV7-9 and TRBJ2-4; D remains ambiguous. Germline V lookup: CDR1 SEHNR, CDR2 FQNEAQ (reference sequence). The CDR3 extends over 14 amino acids. V dropped 3 bases and J dropped 6 bases, with 12 bases sitting between them. The CDR3 spells CASSFSGGTNIQYF. CDR3 nucleotide sequence: TGTGCCAGCAGCTTTTCGGGCGGAACAAACATTCAGTACTTC.

This clonotype has a count of ten or more. The chain carries TRBV7-2 and TRBJ1-1; a possible D gene is TRBD1 (5 bases). Per the germline V gene, CDR1 is SGHTA and CDR2 is FQGNSA. CDR3 size: 14 residues. V shed 5 bases and J shed 1 base, with 11 bases lying between them. CDR3 in amino acids: CASSAGPPNTEAFF. In DNA, the CDR3 is TGTGCCAGCAGCGCGGGACCCCCGAACACTGAAGCTTTCTTT.

The chain couples TRBV7-2 to TRBJ1-2; the D gene is possibly TRBD1 (5 bases). Germline V gene lookup returns CDR1 SGHTA and CDR2 FQGNSA. The CDR3 consists of 14 residues. V was pared by 1 base and J by 4 bases, with 10 bases between. The CDR3: CASSLDQGGYGYTF. The CDR3 bases are TGTGCCAGCAGCTTAGATCAGGGTGGCTATGGCTACACCTTC.

The J gene is TRBJ2-7, the V gene TRBV3-1; D remains ambiguous. The length of the CDR3 is 16 residues. Germline V CDR1 and CDR2: LGHDT, YNNKEL (reference sequence). The V and J ends lost 1 base and 5 bases respectively, with 18 bases between them. CDR3 loop: CASSQGVLQSPNEQYF. CDR3 nucleotide sequence: TGTGCCAGCAGCCAAGGTGTTCTCCAGAGTCCCAACGAGCAGTACTTC.

Only a few counts were recorded for this clonotype. The chain carries TRBV19 and TRBJ2-5; D is unclear. This CDR3 spans 16 amino acids. Germline CDR1 reads LNHDA; CDR2 reads SQIVND (reference sequence). V lost 4 bases and J 5 bases, leaving 20 bases between the germline ends. The CDR3 protein is CASSRAAATPSETQYF. DNA of the CDR3: TGTGCCAGTAGTAGGGCGGCAGCGACGCCCTCGGAGACCCAGTACTTC.

This clonotype was seen a few times. The chain recombines TRBV29-1 with TRBJ1-1, with TRBD1 matching over 7 bases. This CDR3 has 13 residues. From germline, CDR1 is SQVTM and CDR2 ANQGSEA. V was clipped by 7 bases and J by 1 base; unmatched bases: 6. The CDR3 loop reads CSGWGQPNTEAFF. The DNA for the CDR3 is TGCAGCGGCTGGGGACAGCCGAACACTGAAGCTTTCTTT.

This rearrangement joins TRBV5-1 to TRBJ2-3; D unclear. The CDR3 spans 14 residues. The V and J ends lost 2 bases and 3 bases respectively, with 10 bases between them. CDR1 and CDR2 (germline): SGHRS, YFSETQ. The CDR3 loop is CASSFALVTDTQYF. CDR3 nucleotide sequence: TGCGCCAGCAGCTTTGCGCTGGTTACAGATACGCAGTATTTT.

This clonotype was seen a few times. The CDR3 bases are TGTGCCAGCAGTTACTCGTCTAGCTCTGGAAACACCATATATTTT. Protein: CASSYSSSSGNTIYF. The gene calls are TRBV6-5 and TRBJ1-3; D call uncertain. Germline V lookup: CDR1 MNHEY, CDR2 SVGAGI. Trimming took 0 bases from V and 0 from J, leaving 6 bases between them. The CDR3 has 15 amino acids.

J is TRBJ1-4 and V is TRBV7-8; TRBD1 is a possible D gene (5 bases). Trimming took 4 bases from V and 5 from J, leaving 11 bases between them. This CDR3 contains 14 residues. Germline-derived CDR1 and CDR2 are SGHVS and FQNEAQ. CDR3 region: CASSSGAVNEKLFF. CDR3 nucleotides: TGTGCCAGCAGCTCCGGGGCCGTAAATGAAAAACTGTTTTTT. Full variable domain (outside the CDR3, taken from reference TRBV7-8 and TRBJ1-4): GAGVSQSPRYKVAKRGQDVALRCDPISGHVSLFWYQQALGQGPEFLTYFQNEAQLDKSGLPSDRFFAERPEGSVSTLKIQRTQQEDSAVYLCASSSGAVNEKLFFGSGTQLSVL.